Each of the 4 T cell receptor beta chains below was sequenced from the same sample in a study of memory CD8 T cells in hepatitis C reinfection. Data came from immunoSEQ multiplex PCR; TCRdb stores just in-frame clones and leaves some out. The sample lists under 60,000 clones; roughly 86% were seen once. Documented time point: pre-reinfection, 55 to 20 weeks before reinfection detection. No in vitro expansion preceded TCR sequencing of the sorted cells. The material sequenced was naive CD8+ T cells sorted from blood. Every receptor here comes from a man younger than 35 with hepatitis C virus infection.

The chain combines TRBV19 with TRBJ2-1; 8 bases are shared with TRBD2. The CDR3 consists of 17 residues. The V segment lost 7 bases and the J segment 3 bases; nucleotides outside the gene matches: 14. Germline V gene sequence: CDR1 LNHDA, CDR2 SQIVND (reference sequence). CDR3 sequence (DNA): TGTGCCAGTACCCGGCTGCTGGGGACTAGGAACTACAATGAGCAGTTCTTC. Its protein is CASTRLLGTRNYNEQFF.

This sequence joins TRBV15 and TRBJ2-1; TRBD2 agrees at 10 bases. This CDR3 region has 16 residues. V lost 3 bases to trimming and J lost 5 bases; unmatched junction nucleotides: 7. Germline loops: CDR1 LNHNV, CDR2 YYDKDF (reference sequence). The CDR3 DNA follows: TGTGCCACCAGCAGGAAACTAGCGGGAACAGACAATGAGCAGTTCTTC. Protein product: CATSRKLAGTDNEQFF.

The chain employs TRBV7-9 and TRBJ1-2, with TRBD1 matching 7 bases. In germline, CDR1 is SEHNR, CDR2 FQNEAQ (reference sequence). V dropped 8 bases and J dropped 8; count of bases not matched to a gene: 17. The CDR3 runs to 15 residues. CDR3 sequence: CASDTSIGQVIGYTF. CDR3 nucleotides: TGTGCCAGCGACACTTCAATCGGACAGGTTATAGGCTACACCTTC. Full variable domain (missing parts from reference TRBV7-9 and TRBJ1-2): DTGVSQNPRHKITKRGQNVTFRCDPISEHNRLYWYRQTLGQGPEFLTYFQNEAQLEKSRLLSDRFSAERPKGSFSTLEIQRTEQGDSAMYLCASDTSIGQVIGYTFGSGTRLTVV.

This rearrangement joins TRBV28 to TRBJ2-3; perhaps TRBD2 as D (5 bases). The germline V and J ends were trimmed by 3 bases and 0 bases, with 10 bases remaining between them. Germline V gene lookup returns CDR1 MDHEN and CDR2 SYDVKM. The CDR3 sequence is 15 residues long. The CDR3 region is CASSFLTGSTDTQYF. Here the CDR3 DNA reads TGTGCCAGCAGTTTTCTCACGGGAAGCACAGATACGCAGTATTTT.